Each of the 17 T cell receptor beta chains below was sequenced from the same sample in a study of blood T cell repertoires in COVID-19. TCRdb's table, derived via immunoSEQ multiplex PCR, lists solely in-frame clones and lacks some. Found here are around 180,000 clones, approximately 86% of them singletons; the top ten hold about 10%. The sample consisted of peripheral blood. Every receptor here comes from an elderly woman with active or convalescent COVID-19.

This chain uses TRBV30 with TRBJ2-2; D remains unclear. The CDR3 runs 14 residues. V lost 0 bases and J lost 3, with 8 bases in between. Germline assignment: CDR1 GTSNPN and CDR2 SVGIG (reference sequence). CDR3 nucleotide sequence: TGTGCCTGGAGTGTACCGGTGTACACCGGGGAGCTGTTTTTT. This gives the protein CAWSVPVYTGELFF. Drawing the rest from reference TRBV30 and TRBJ2-2, the complete variable domain is SQTIHQWPATLVQPVGSPLSLECTVEGTSNPNLYWYRQAAGRGLQLLFYSVGIGQISSEVPQNLSASRPQDRQFILSSKKLLLSDSGFYLCAWSVPVYTGELFFGEGSRLTVL.

The V call is TRBV28, the J call TRBJ1-5; the D is unclear. Per germline, CDR1 MDHEN and CDR2 SYDVKM. This CDR3 comprises 12 residues. The germline V and J ends were trimmed by 6 bases and 2 bases, with 5 bases remaining between them. CDR3 DNA sequence: TGTGCCAGCAGGAGGGGCAATCAGCCCCAGCATTTT. Its translation: CASRRGNQPQHF.

V gene TRBV30 combines with J gene TRBJ1-6, with unresolved D. Between the trimmed V and J ends, which lost 7 bases and 8 bases, there was a span of 12 bases. Germline CDR1 reads GTSNPN; CDR2 reads SVGIG (reference sequence). CDR3 length equals 12 residues. The CDR3 sequence is CALLAEYSPLHF. In nucleotides, the CDR3 is TGTGCCTTGCTAGCCGAATATTCACCCCTCCACTTT. Together with reference TRBV30 and TRBJ1-6, the CDR3 gives the full variable domain: SQTIHQWPATLVQPVGSPLSLECTVEGTSNPNLYWYRQAAGRGLQLLFYSVGIGQISSEVPQNLSASRPQDRQFILSSKKLLLSDSGFYLCALLAEYSPLHFGNGTRLTVT.

This chain links TRBV10-3 with TRBJ2-1; TRBD2 matches 12 bases. The CDR3 loop spans 15 amino acids. CDR1 is ENHRY, CDR2 SYGVKD, per germline. The ends lost 7 bases at V and 4 bases at J; junction bases unmatched: 5. CDR3 DNA sequence: TGTGCCATCACTGGGACTAGCGGGCAGTACAATGAGCAGTTCTTC. Translating it yields CAITGTSGQYNEQFF.

The rearrangement links TRBV7-9 to TRBJ1-2; 8 nucleotides match TRBD1. From germline, CDR1 is SEHNR and CDR2 FQNEAQ (reference sequence). The CDR3 contains 14 residues. V was pared by 5 bases and J by 4 bases, with 6 bases of the junction left unmatched. The CDR3 region has the DNA TGTGCCAGCAGCGAACGACAGGGGATCTATGGCTACACCTTC. Its protein product is CASSERQGIYGYTF.

This chain links TRBV12-3 or TRBV12-4 with TRBJ1-1; no definite D call. CDR3 size: 13 residues. Trimming took off 6 bases at V and 5 bases at J, with 13 bases between the two ends. The CDR3 nucleotides are TGTGCCAGCAGCCTCCGACTTGTTACTGAAGCTTTCTTT. This sequence encodes CASSLRLVTEAFF.

The chain has TRBV4-1 and TRBJ2-7; 7 positions agree with TRBD2. Germline trimming cut 1 base from V and 2 bases from J; bases unmatched to any gene: 5. The germline CDR1 and CDR2 sequences are MGHRA and YSYEKL. The CDR3 is made up of 15 amino acids. The CDR3 nucleotides read TGCGCCAGCAGCCAAGTTACTAGCGCAACCTACGAGCAGTACTTC. Translation gives CASSQVTSATYEQYF.

The chain carries TRBV9 and TRBJ1-2, with a possible D match to TRBD1 (6 bases). V was cut by 6 bases and J by 2 bases, with 8 bases left in between. The germline V gene encodes CDR1 SGDLS and CDR2 YYNGEE. CDR3 length equals 12 residues. DNA for the CDR3: TGTGCCAGCACGGGGGGCAACTATGGCTACACCTTC. It is translated as CASTGGNYGYTF.

The genes are TRBV29-1 and TRBJ2-3, with a tentative D call TRBD2 (6 bases). This CDR3 region has 12 residues. Germline V gene data show CDR1 as SQVTM and CDR2 as ANQGSEA. Trimming stripped 3 bases from V and 6 bases from J, with 10 bases between. CDR3 sequence: CSVDGGEDTQYF. The CDR3 nucleotides are TGCAGCGTTGACGGCGGGGAGGATACGCAGTATTTT.

This chain joins TRBV6-1 and TRBJ2-7, with D perhaps matching TRBD1 (6 bases). Trimming pared 0 bases from V and 4 bases from J, leaving 13 bases between. CDR1 is MNHNS and CDR2 is SASEGT in the germline V gene. The CDR3 is 15 residues long. The chain's CDR3 is CASSEAGLQGYEQYF. The DNA for the CDR3 is TGTGCCAGCAGTGAAGCCGGGTTACAGGGTTACGAGCAGTACTTC.

This clone was counted between two and nine times. The chain employs TRBV28 and TRBJ1-4, with D perhaps TRBD1 (6 bases). From germline, CDR1 is MDHEN and CDR2 SYDVKM. Between the trimmed V and J ends, which lost 4 bases and 0 bases, there was a span of 18 bases. The CDR3 totals 18 residues. CDR3: CASSSGDTLISTNEKLFF. CDR3 nucleotide sequence: TGTGCCAGCAGTTCCGGGGACACCTTGATTTCAACTAATGAAAAACTGTTTTTT.

This chain connects TRBV7-9 to TRBJ2-3, with 10 bases lining up with TRBD2. The germline V gene has CDR1 SEHNR and CDR2 FQNEAQ (reference sequence). There are 18 residues in the CDR3. The J segment lost 4 bases and the V segment lost 5 bases, leaving 15 bases of the junction unmatched. CDR3 bases: TGTGCCAGCAGCCGCCTAGCGGGAGACCTTAAAAGCGCAGATACGCAGTATTTT. As protein: CASSRLAGDLKSADTQYF.

The CDR3 DNA sequence: TGTGCCAGCAGTTTCCGACCTGACACAAGCTCCTATAATTCACCCCTCCACTTT. Amino acid sequence: CASSFRPDTSSYNSPLHF. This chain links TRBV27 with TRBJ1-6; D remains ambiguous. The CDR3 extends over 18 amino acids. The germline V gene encodes CDR1 MNHEY and CDR2 SMNVEV (reference sequence). Trimming stripped 3 bases from V and 0 bases from J, with 15 bases between.

On this clone itself: A read error may account for a junction end that differs from germline. In nucleotides, the CDR3 is TGTGCCAGCAGCGCTCCTAACAGGGTGGATCTCTTC. Translating it yields CASSAPNRVDLF. The J gene is TRBJ1-2, the V gene TRBV5-4; the D gene is possibly TRBD1 (6 bases). CDR1 and CDR2 from the germline V gene are SGHNT and YYREEE (reference sequence). The CDR3 runs to 12 residues.

The CDR3 DNA follows: TGTGCCAGCAGCTTGGCCGTAAGGGAGGGTGGCTACACCTTC. Encoded protein: CASSLAVREGGYTF. The chain combines TRBV5-4 with TRBJ1-2; D not certain. CDR3 length equals 14 residues. CDR1 and CDR2 from the germline V gene are SGHNT and YYREEE (reference sequence). Trimming cost V 0 bases and J 7 bases, with 13 bases left between them.

CDR3 residues: CASSFVAETQYF. DNA for the CDR3: TGTGCCAGCAGTTTTGTAGCAGAGACCCAGTACTTC. The genes are TRBV12-3 or TRBV12-4 and TRBJ2-5; no definite D call. V was shortened by 3 bases and J by 4 bases, with 6 bases between the two germline ends. This CDR3 comprises 12 residues.

The gene calls are TRBV19 and TRBJ1-5; 7 bases are shared with TRBD1. Per the germline V gene, CDR1 is LNHDA and CDR2 is SQIVND (reference sequence). J lost 4 bases, V lost 3 bases, and 9 bases had no gene match. The CDR3 consists of 16 residues. The CDR3 here is CASSISWQGGNQPQHF. The CDR3 DNA sequence: TGTGCCAGTAGTATCTCGTGGCAGGGGGGAAATCAGCCCCAGCATTTT. The full variable domain, completed using reference TRBV19 and TRBJ1-5, is DGGITQSPKYLFRKEGQNVTLSCEQNLNHDAMYWYRQDPGQGLRLIYYSQIVNDFQKGDIAEGYSVSREKKESFPLTVTSAQKNPTAFYLCASSISWQGGNQPQHFGDGTRLSIL.